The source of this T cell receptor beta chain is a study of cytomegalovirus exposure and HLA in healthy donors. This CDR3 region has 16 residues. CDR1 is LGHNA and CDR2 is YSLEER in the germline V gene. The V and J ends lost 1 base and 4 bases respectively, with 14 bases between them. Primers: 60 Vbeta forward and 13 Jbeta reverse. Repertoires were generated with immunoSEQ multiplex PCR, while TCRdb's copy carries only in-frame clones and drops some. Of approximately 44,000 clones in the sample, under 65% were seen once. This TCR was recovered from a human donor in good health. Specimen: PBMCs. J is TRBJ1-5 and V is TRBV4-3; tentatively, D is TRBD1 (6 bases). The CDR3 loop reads CASSQGRTVPNQPQHF. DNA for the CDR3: TGCGCCAGCAGCCAAGGCCGGACAGTACCGAATCAGCCCCAGCATTTT.